This entry lists 23 T cell receptor beta chains sequenced from one sample in a study of chemoradiotherapy in HPV16-positive cancers. Using immunoSEQ multiplex PCR, the repertoire was profiled, and TCRdb retains in-frame clones only, with some absent. The table shows roughly 34,000 clones, with about 82% occurring only once. The source was blood, collected from a patient who underwent chemoradiotherapy. All receptors derive from a human donor with HPV-associated anogenital cancer.

This clone has only one observation. The V gene is TRBV5-4, the J gene TRBJ2-2; TRBD1 agrees at 8 bases. V lost 0 bases and J lost 3; bases outside the gene matches: 4. This CDR3 is 16 amino acids long. The V gene's germline CDR1 is SGHNT and CDR2 YYREEE (reference sequence). CDR3 amino acids: CASSLAQGVDTGELFF. CDR3 bases: TGTGCCAGCAGCTTGGCACAGGGGGTGGACACCGGGGAGCTGTTTTTT.

J is TRBJ1-1 and V is TRBV4-1; 9 bases match TRBD1. Per the germline V gene, CDR1 is MGHRA and CDR2 is YSYEKL. Losses at the gene ends were 3 bases for V and 3 bases for J; bases not matched to a gene: 11. This CDR3 has 17 amino acids. CDR3 sequence reads: CASSHPGQGRTYTEAFF. The CDR3 DNA reads TGCGCCAGCAGCCATCCCGGACAGGGGAGGACTTACACTGAAGCTTTCTTT.

V usage is TRBV11-3 and J usage is TRBJ2-1; tentatively, D is TRBD1 (5 bases). The germline V gene encodes CDR1 SGHNT and CDR2 YENEEA. The CDR3 loop spans 12 amino acids. Trimming cost V 1 base and J 10 bases, with 8 bases left between them. For the CDR3, the DNA is TGTGCCAGCAGCTTAGGGACAAACGAGCAGTTCTTC. Protein sequence: CASSLGTNEQFF. The complete variable domain, with remaining parts taken from reference TRBV11-3 and TRBJ2-1, reads EAGVVQSPRYKIIEKKQPVAFWCNPISGHNTLYWYLQNLGQGPELLIRYENEEAVDDSQLPKDRFSAERLKGVDSTLKIQPAELGDSAVYLCASSLGTNEQFFGPGTRLTVL.

The rearrangement uses TRBV9 and TRBJ1-3, with unresolved D. Germline CDR1 and CDR2: SGDLS and YYNGEE. V shed 0 bases and J shed 0 bases, with 16 bases lying between them. CDR3 length: 18 amino acids. The CDR3 here is CASSVGSVGSYSGNTIYF. CDR3 nucleotide sequence: TGTGCCAGCAGCGTAGGGTCTGTGGGGTCTTACTCTGGAAACACCATATATTTT.

The chain employs TRBV2 and TRBJ2-3; 7 bases fit TRBD1. Germline V gene data show CDR1 as SNHLY and CDR2 as FYNNEI. The length of the CDR3 is 15 residues. Losses at the gene ends were 4 bases for V and 3 bases for J; bases not matched to a gene: 7. CDR3 amino acids: CASSVSGGRTDTQYF. CDR3 nucleotide sequence: TGTGCCAGCAGTGTCTCAGGGGGAAGGACAGATACGCAGTATTTT.

The rearrangement links TRBV7-8 to TRBJ2-7, with D unclear. The germline V gene has CDR1 SGHVS and CDR2 FQNEAQ. This CDR3 has 14 residues. The V end was cut by 0 bases, the J end by 0 bases, with 6 bases between. CDR3 nucleotide sequence: TGTGCCAGCAGCTTAGCGGGCGGCTCCTACGAGCAGTACTTC. Translation gives CASSLAGGSYEQYF. Full variable domain (rest looked up from reference TRBV7-8 and TRBJ2-7): GAGVSQSPRYKVAKRGQDVALRCDPISGHVSLFWYQQALGQGPEFLTYFQNEAQLDKSGLPSDRFFAERPEGSVSTLKIQRTQQEDSAVYLCASSLAGGSYEQYFGPGTRLTVT.

The chain is built from TRBV2 and TRBJ1-2, with D possibly TRBD1 on 6 matching bases. Germline CDR1 and CDR2: SNHLY and FYNNEI. Between the trimmed V and J ends, which lost 7 bases and 4 bases, there was a span of 19 bases. The CDR3 contains 15 residues. The CDR3 loop reads CASTPTGDILYGYTF. CDR3 coding DNA: TGTGCCAGCACTCCGACAGGAGACATACTCTATGGCTACACCTTC.

This clone has just one count. Here the CDR3 reads CASSVGASETQYF. The DNA of the CDR3 is TGTGCCAGCAGCGTAGGAGCGAGTGAGACCCAGTACTTC. The V call is TRBV9, the J call TRBJ2-5; D unresolved. V was pared by 0 bases and J by 5 bases, with 8 bases between. In germline, CDR1 is SGDLS, CDR2 YYNGEE. This CDR3 spans 13 amino acids. Drawing the rest from reference TRBV9 and TRBJ2-5, the complete variable domain is DSGVTQTPKHLITATGQRVTLRCSPRSGDLSVYWYQQSLDQGLQFLIQYYNGEERAKGNILERFSAQQFPDLHSELNLSSLELGDSALYFCASSVGASETQYFGPGTRLLVL.

J is TRBJ1-1 and V is TRBV27; D call uncertain. Trimming cost V 6 bases and J 1 base, with 6 bases left between them. CDR3 length: 12 residues. CDR1 is MNHEY and CDR2 is SMNVEV in the germline V gene (reference sequence). The CDR3 DNA follows: TGTGCCAGCAGGACGGGGAACACTGAAGCTTTCTTT. Its protein product is CASRTGNTEAFF.

The V and J genes are TRBV20-1 and TRBJ1-1; D gene ambiguous. Trimming removed 6 bases at V and 1 base at J, with 6 bases between. The V gene's germline CDR1 is DFQATT and CDR2 SNEGSKA (reference sequence). The CDR3 sequence is 11 residues long. The CDR3 spells CSAQPNTEAFF. As DNA, the CDR3 is TGCAGTGCGCAGCCGAACACTGAAGCTTTCTTT.

CDR3 amino acids: CASSRTRAGTGELFF. In DNA form, the CDR3 reads TGTGCCAGCAGTCGGACTAGGGCGGGCACCGGGGAGCTGTTTTTT. The chain joins TRBV14 to TRBJ2-2; 7 bases are a match to TRBD2. The CDR3 is 15 amino acids. J was trimmed by 4 bases and V by 6 bases; bases with no gene match: 8. In germline, CDR1 is SGHDN, CDR2 FVKESK.

This clone was counted between two and nine times. The sample has other DNA sequences that encode this CDR3 too. This rearrangement joins TRBV7-2 to TRBJ2-7; D tentatively fits TRBD1 or TRBD2 (5 bases each). The CDR3 has 14 residues. In germline, CDR1 is SGHTA, CDR2 FQGNSA. V lost 3 bases to trimming and J lost 2 bases, with 11 bases between them. This chain's CDR3 is CASSFGTATYEQYF. The CDR3 DNA is TGTGCCAGCAGCTTCGGGACGGCTACCTACGAGCAGTACTTC.

The chain has TRBV6-5 and TRBJ1-2, with D uncertain. CDR1 is MNHEY and CDR2 is SVGAGI in the germline V gene. The CDR3 runs 14 residues. The V and J ends lost 4 bases and 1 base respectively, with 10 bases between them. The CDR3 loop is CASSSPSGNYGYTF. The CDR3 DNA sequence: TGTGCCAGCAGTTCCCCTTCCGGTAACTATGGCTACACCTTC.

This clone was counted between two and nine times. The V call is TRBV19, the J call TRBJ2-4, with D hard to call. Trimming took off 4 bases at V and 3 bases at J, with 7 bases between the two ends. The CDR3 runs 13 residues. Germline CDR1 LNHDA, CDR2 SQIVND (reference sequence). CDR3 DNA: TGTGCCAGTAGTACGACGAACAAAAACATTCAGTACTTC. This sequence encodes CASSTTNKNIQYF.

The chain joins TRBV10-3 to TRBJ1-4; 8 bases are shared with TRBD1. The CDR3 covers 17 residues. CDR1 and CDR2 from the germline V gene are ENHRY and SYGVKD. V dropped 10 bases and J dropped 7; count of bases not matched to a gene: 20. CDR3 bases: TGTGCCACTTCTCATCGGACAGGGAAGGATCTGAGTGAAAAACTGTTTTTT. It encodes CATSHRTGKDLSEKLFF.

A word on this clone: Other DNA sequences of this sample code for an identical CDR3. This rearrangement joins TRBV18 to TRBJ1-5; D unclear. Germline assignment: CDR1 KGHSH and CDR2 LQKENI. Trimming cost V 3 bases and J 7 bases, with 10 bases left between them. The CDR3 runs to 13 residues. CDR3 DNA: TGTGCCAGCTCACCTGGGTCGGAACAGCCCCAGCATTTT. This sequence encodes CASSPGSEQPQHF.

V and J are TRBV11-2 and TRBJ1-4, with unresolved D. Germline CDR1 reads SGHAT; CDR2 reads FQNNGV. This CDR3 has 13 amino acids. V lost 6 bases and J lost 6, with 11 bases in between. CDR3 nucleotides: TGTGCCAGCAGTCGGGTCATGGATGAAAAACTGTTTTTT. Its translation is CASSRVMDEKLFF.

By sample fraction, this clone is medium-sized. V usage is TRBV19 and J usage is TRBJ1-1; D is undetermined. The ends were cut back, 7 bases at V and 4 bases at J, with 13 bases in the middle. Germline loops: CDR1 LNHDA, CDR2 SQIVND (reference sequence). This CDR3 has 13 residues. CDR3 nucleotides: TGTGCCAGTAAGGATTCCGGCCGCACTGAAGCTTTCTTT. It specifies CASKDSGRTEAFF.

The chain carries TRBV21-1 and TRBJ1-6; the listed D gene, TRBD1, was not tested against the DNA. TRBV21-1 is reported as a pseudogene. The CDR3 contains 17 residues. This CDR3 is CASSARRTGLDRSPLHF. Written as DNA, the CDR3 is TGTGCCAGCAGCGCTAGGCGGACAGGGTTGGATCGTTCACCCCTCCACTTT.

As DNA, the CDR3 is TGTGCCAGCTCACCACCGTGGGGGACGTCGGAGGATACGCAGTATTTT. As protein: CASSPPWGTSEDTQYF. The chain uses TRBV18 and TRBJ2-3; possibly TRBD1 or TRBD2 for D (5 bases each). In germline, CDR1 is KGHSH, CDR2 LQKENI. V was trimmed by 0 bases and J by 6 bases, leaving 16 bases between them. The CDR3 consists of 16 residues.

V is TRBV5-4 and J is TRBJ1-1; 9 nucleotides line up with TRBD1. Germline V gene lookup returns CDR1 SGHNT and CDR2 YYREEE (reference sequence). This CDR3 spans 13 amino acids. V was clipped by 4 bases and J by 11 bases; unmatched bases: 9. CDR3 sequence reads: CASSRGGQGLAFF. The CDR3 region has the DNA TGTGCCAGCAGCCGTGGCGGACAGGGGCTTGCTTTCTTT.

The chain joins TRBV4-2 to TRBJ2-2; perhaps TRBD2 as D (7 bases). This CDR3 has 16 residues. Between the trimmed V and J ends, which lost 6 bases and 4 bases, there was a span of 18 bases. Per the germline V gene, CDR1 is LGHNA and CDR2 is YNFKEQ. DNA for the CDR3: TGTGCCAGCAGTGGGGGTGGGGGGGCACTCACCGGGGAGCTGTTTTTT. It specifies CASSGGGGALTGELFF.

The V call is TRBV5-1, the J call TRBJ1-1; D is undetermined. CDR1 and CDR2 from the germline V gene are SGHRS and YFSETQ. The CDR3 spans 15 residues. V was trimmed by 0 bases and J by 0 bases, leaving 9 bases between them. CDR3 region: CASSLGVGMNTEAFF. The CDR3 bases are TGCGCCAGCAGCTTGGGGGTCGGGATGAACACTGAAGCTTTCTTT.